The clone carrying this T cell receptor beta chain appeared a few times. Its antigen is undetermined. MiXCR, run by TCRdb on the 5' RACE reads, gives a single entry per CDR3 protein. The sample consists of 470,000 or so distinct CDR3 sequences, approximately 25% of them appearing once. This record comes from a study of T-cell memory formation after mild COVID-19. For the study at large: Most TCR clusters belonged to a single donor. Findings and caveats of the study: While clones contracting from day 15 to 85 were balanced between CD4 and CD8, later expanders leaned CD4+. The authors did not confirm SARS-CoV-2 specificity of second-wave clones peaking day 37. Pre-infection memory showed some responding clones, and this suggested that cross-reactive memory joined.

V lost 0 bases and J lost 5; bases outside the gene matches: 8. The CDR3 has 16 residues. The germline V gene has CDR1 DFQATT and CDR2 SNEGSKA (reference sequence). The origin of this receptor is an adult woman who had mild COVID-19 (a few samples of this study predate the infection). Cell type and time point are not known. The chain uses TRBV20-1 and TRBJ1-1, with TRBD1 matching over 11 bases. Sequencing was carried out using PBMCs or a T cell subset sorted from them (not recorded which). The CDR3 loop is CSAREGTGGVVTEAFF. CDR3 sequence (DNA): TGCAGTGCTAGAGAAGGGACAGGGGGAGTGGTGACTGAAGCTTTCTTT.